The 5 T cell receptor beta chains in this list originate from one sample, sequenced in a study of beta chain features in type 1 diabetes. Every bit of the isolated RNA underwent reverse transcription, so sequencing read expressed TCRB transcripts. Here immunoSEQ multiplex PCR was the method, and the copy in TCRdb shows in-frame clones only, minus some. The sample holds 350,000 or so clones, about 19% seen once. Sequenced material: naive CD4+ T cells from blood. Every receptor here comes from a woman between 18 and 29 years old in good health.

The genes are TRBV4-1 and TRBJ2-1; D uncertain. The CDR3 runs 12 residues. The V end was cut by 1 base, the J end by 12 bases, with 10 bases between. Germline V gene sequence: CDR1 MGHRA, CDR2 YSYEKL. The CDR3 region is CASSQGLARQFF. The CDR3, as DNA: TGCGCCAGCAGCCAAGGTCTGGCCAGGCAGTTCTTC.

This clone appeared a few times. Other nucleotide sequences in the sample specify the same CDR3. The chain links TRBV5-4 to TRBJ2-5; D possibly corresponds to TRBD2 (6 bases). The germline V gene encodes CDR1 SGHNT and CDR2 YYREEE (reference sequence). Trimming took 4 bases from V and 3 from J, leaving 10 bases between them. The CDR3 sequence is 13 residues long. CDR3 sequence: CASSLPGEETQYF. For the CDR3, the DNA is TGTGCCAGCAGCCTTCCGGGGGAAGAGACCCAGTACTTC.

Worth noting for this clone: Other DNA sequences in this sample translate to the same CDR3. The genes are TRBV30 and TRBJ2-7; TRBD2 is a possible D gene (6 bases). The CDR3 consists of 14 residues. The V gene's germline CDR1 is GTSNPN and CDR2 SVGIG (reference sequence). Trimming took off 0 bases at V and 0 bases at J, with 9 bases between the two ends. As DNA, the CDR3 is TGTGCCTGGAGTGTAGGAGGGGTCTCCTACGAGCAGTACTTC. This gives the protein CAWSVGGVSYEQYF.

This chain uses TRBV10-3 with TRBJ2-3; D perhaps matches TRBD1 (5 bases). Germline V gene sequence: CDR1 ENHRY, CDR2 SYGVKD. This CDR3 comprises 14 residues. V was shortened by 3 bases and J by 9 bases, with 16 bases between the two germline ends. CDR3 nucleotides: TGTGCCATCAGTGAAGGGGCCACCCAGGGCACGCAGTATTTT. It specifies CAISEGATQGTQYF.

This clone has a handful of counts. J is TRBJ2-7 and V is TRBV27; 7 positions agree with TRBD1. V was clipped by 5 bases and J by 7 bases; unmatched bases: 14. CDR1 MNHEY and CDR2 SMNVEV come from the germline V gene (reference sequence). The CDR3 is made up of 15 amino acids. The CDR3 nucleotides are TGTGCCAGCAGTCCGGACAGGTCCCGAGTAGTAGAGCAGTACTTC. Encoded protein: CASSPDRSRVVEQYF.